This T cell receptor beta chain was obtained from a study of spatial heterogeneity in lung cancer. Study outcomes and limitations: Resection saw ubiquitous expanded tumor TCRs appear in blood more than follow-up did.

TCRdb ran MiXCR on the 5' RACE reads and lists one entry per CDR3 protein. The sample shows about 40,000 distinct CDR3 sequences, about 5.2% of them seen only once. Trimming removed 1 base at V and 4 bases at J, with 13 bases between. Germline V gives CDR1 SGHNT, CDR2 YENEEA. The CDR3 is 15 residues long. This clonotype was found a few times. The antigen is unknown. Time point indicated: sample taken at primary tumor resection. Whole RNA, which was extracted from tumor, nontumor lung tissue or frozen PBMC, was sequenced without any cell sorting. This rearrangement joins TRBV11-3 to TRBJ1-1; D gene ambiguous. The receptor's source is a female donor with early-stage non-small cell lung cancer. Sequenced material: PBMCs, taken at surgery. Here the CDR3 DNA reads TGTGCCAGCAGCTTAGGAGCGGGCATGGGCACTGAAGCTTTCTTT. Amino acid sequence: CASSLGAGMGTEAFF.